This TCR beta chain was obtained from a study of blood T cell repertoires in COVID-19. Libraries were prepared by immunoSEQ multiplex PCR; TCRdb keeps only in-frame clonotypes and omits some of them. The sample yields about 150,000 clones, 84% seen once. V lost 2 bases, J lost 3 bases, and 9 bases stayed unmatched. The germline V gene has CDR1 MGHDK and CDR2 SYGVNS. The CDR3 spans 16 residues. The chain has TRBV25-1 and TRBJ1-1, with 7 nucleotides matching TRBD1. The material sequenced was peripheral blood. The origin of this receptor is an elderly woman with COVID-19, enrolled during active disease. CDR3 in DNA: TGTGCCAGCAGTGAAGGGGCAGGGGGGAAGGACACTGAAGCTTTCTTT. As protein: CASSEGAGGKDTEAFF. The whole variable domain, remainder taken from reference TRBV25-1 and TRBJ1-1, is EADIYQTPRYLVIGTGKKITLECSQTMGHDKMYWYQQDPGMELHLIHYSYGVNSTEKGDLSSESTVSRIRTEHFPLTLESARPSHTSQYLCASSEGAGGKDTEAFFGQGTRLTVV.